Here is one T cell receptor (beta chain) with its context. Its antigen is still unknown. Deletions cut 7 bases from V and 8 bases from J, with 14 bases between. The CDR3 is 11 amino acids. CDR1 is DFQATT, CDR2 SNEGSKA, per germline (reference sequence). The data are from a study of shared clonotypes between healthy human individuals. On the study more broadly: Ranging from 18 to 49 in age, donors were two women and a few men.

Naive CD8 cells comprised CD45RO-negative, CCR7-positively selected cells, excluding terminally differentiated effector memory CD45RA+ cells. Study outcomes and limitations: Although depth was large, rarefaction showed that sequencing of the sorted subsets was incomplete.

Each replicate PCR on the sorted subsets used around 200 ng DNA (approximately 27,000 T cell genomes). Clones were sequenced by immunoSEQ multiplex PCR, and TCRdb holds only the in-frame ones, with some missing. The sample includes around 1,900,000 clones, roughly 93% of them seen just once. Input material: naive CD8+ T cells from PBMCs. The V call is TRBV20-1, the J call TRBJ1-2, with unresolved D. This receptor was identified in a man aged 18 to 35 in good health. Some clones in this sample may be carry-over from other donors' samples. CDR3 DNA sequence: TGCAGTGGCCTGAGGGATGGAGGCTACACCTTC. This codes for CSGLRDGGYTF.